This T cell receptor (beta chain) was sequenced during a study of cytomegalovirus exposure and HLA in healthy donors. Nominally healthy donors were sampled, though unrecorded immune exposures were likely. Study conclusions and caveats: In a later analysis, a missense DCLRE1C variant was linked to TCR beta V- and J-gene trimming.

Germline V CDR1 and CDR2: LGHNT, FRNRAP. The CDR3 consists of 15 residues. Trimming took off 6 bases at V and 0 bases at J, with 15 bases between the two ends. This clone was detected only once. Its antigen is as yet unknown. The PCR had 60 Vbeta and 13 Jbeta primers. In the original workflow: It was a later analysis that counted 79 million or so unique TCR beta chains, of which some 10 million were shared. The method was immunoSEQ multiplex PCR; TCRdb's version includes in-frame clones alone and lacks a portion of them. V and J calls and clone size are those listed in that table; D and trimming were worked out from the DNA. The table shows under 150,000 clones, with roughly 88% occurring only once.

The clonotype was recovered from a boy between 10 and 17 years old in good health and CMV-seronegative. The gene calls are TRBV12-5 and TRBJ2-7; tentatively, D is TRBD2 (6 bases). The sequencing input was PBMCs. CDR3 DNA sequence: TGTGCTAGTGGAACAAGTAGCGGAGTCTCCTACGAGCAGTACTTC. It yields the protein CASGTSSGVSYEQYF.